The TCR beta chain under discussion was sequenced for a study of cytomegalovirus exposure and HLA in healthy donors. Study-wide context: Researchers found that less than 90% of 398 genotyped donors fell within the Caucasian-associated ancestry cluster. Whole-study findings and limits: Within an earlier analysis, most TCR beta V segments proved productive either about 87% or about 30% of the time. The study designated around 150 TCR beta chains cytomegalovirus-associated. Later analysis demonstrated an association between a missense DCLRE1C variant and TCR beta V- and J-gene trimming.

The PCR ran on 60 Vbeta and 13 Jbeta primers. Repertoires were generated with immunoSEQ multiplex PCR, while TCRdb's copy carries only in-frame clones and drops some. Of some 180,000 clones in the sample, 65% to 85% are singletons; the top ten hold 1.3% to 1.5%. This clone was picked up a small number of times. What it binds is not known. Material for sequencing was PBMCs. This receptor was taken from a girl under 18 in good health and CMV-seropositive.

Here the CDR3 reads CASSSGQGAADTQYF. The CDR3 bases are TGTGCCAGCAGCTCGGGACAGGGGGCCGCAGATACGCAGTATTTT. J is TRBJ2-3 and V is TRBV5-8; 12 bases map to TRBD1. The trim removed 3 bases at V and 4 bases at J, leaving 3 bases unmatched. Germline-derived CDR1 and CDR2 are SGHTS and YDEGEE. There are 15 residues in the CDR3. The full variable domain, with the rest looked up from reference TRBV5-8 and TRBJ2-3, is EAGVTQSPTHLIKTRGQQATLRCSPISGHTSVYWYQQALGLGLQFLLWYDEGEERNRGNFPPRFSGRQFPNYSSELNVNALELEDSALYLCASSSGQGAADTQYFGPGTRLTVL.